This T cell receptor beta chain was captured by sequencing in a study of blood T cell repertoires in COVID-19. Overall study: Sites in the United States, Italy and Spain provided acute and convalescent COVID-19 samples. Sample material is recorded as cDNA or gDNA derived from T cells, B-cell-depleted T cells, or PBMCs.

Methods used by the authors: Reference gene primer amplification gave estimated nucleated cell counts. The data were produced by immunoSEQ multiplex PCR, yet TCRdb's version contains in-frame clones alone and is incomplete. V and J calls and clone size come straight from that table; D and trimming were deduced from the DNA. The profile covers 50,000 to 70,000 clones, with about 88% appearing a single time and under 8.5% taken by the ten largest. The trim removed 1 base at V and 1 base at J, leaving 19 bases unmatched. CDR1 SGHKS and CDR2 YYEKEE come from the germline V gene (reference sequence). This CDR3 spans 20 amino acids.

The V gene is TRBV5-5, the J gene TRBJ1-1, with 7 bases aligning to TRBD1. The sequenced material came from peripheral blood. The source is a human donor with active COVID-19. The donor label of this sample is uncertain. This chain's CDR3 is CASSLIFSRGRVLGNTEAFF. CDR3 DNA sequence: TGTGCCAGCAGCTTGATATTCTCGAGGGGGCGGGTTCTCGGGAACACTGAAGCTTTCTTT.